The sequence of this T cell receptor beta chain was determined in a study of T cell repertoires in ileal Crohn's disease. Regarding the study as a whole: Clonality above 26.8% at surgery always came with endoscopic recurrence. Mucosal expansions were suggested to be mainly CD8 T cells.

Measured with immunoSEQ multiplex PCR; TCRdb has only the in-frame clones, and not every one. Among fewer than 7,500 clones listed, about two thirds were seen once. Notes on this clone: The antigen is unknown.

Germline assignment: CDR1 SGHRS and CDR2 YFSETQ. V dropped 0 bases and J dropped 1 base, with 13 bases sitting between them. CDR3 length equals 16 residues. This TCR derives from an adult with Crohn's disease. This chain connects TRBV5-1 to TRBJ1-1, with TRBD1 as a possible D gene (6 bases). Source material: ileal tissue. In DNA form, the CDR3 reads TGCGCCAGCAGCTTGGTGGGGCAGGGGCCGAACACTGAAGCTTTCTTT. Residues: CASSLVGQGPNTEAFF.